This T cell receptor (beta chain) was sequenced in a study of cytomegalovirus exposure and HLA in healthy donors. General study points: Many donors shared some public TCRs, even though most TCR sequences were rare. A classifier reportedly called cytomegalovirus status with high sensitivity and specificity. Among TCR beta chains, those listed as cytomegalovirus-associated numbered approximately 150.

This table comes from immunoSEQ multiplex PCR, and its TCRdb copy is limited to in-frame clones, with some not included. Of tens of thousands of clones listed, around 89% are singletons. This clone was observed once. Its antigen remains unknown. The CDR3 spans 14 residues. Germline V lookup: CDR1 ENHRY, CDR2 SYGVKD. Between the trimmed V and J ends, which lost 1 base and 6 bases, there was a span of 12 bases. This TCR came from a woman aged 18 to 35 in good health and CMV-seronegative. V and J are TRBV10-3 and TRBJ1-2; D gene ambiguous. What was sequenced was PBMCs. The CDR3 region has the DNA TGTGCCATCAGTGAGTTCCCAGCGGAGAATGGCTACACCTTC. Protein product: CAISEFPAENGYTF.